This TCR beta chain was captured by sequencing in a study of vaccination and CD4 T cells after COVID-19. About the research overall: A median of approximately 72 days (range 14 to 241) separated dose two from the taking of post-vaccine samples.

Sequenced with the Oncomine TCR Beta short-read assay was DNA taken from cultured CD4+ T cells. From cultured CD4+ T cells, genomic DNA was extracted. TCRdb analysed the PCR reads with MiXCR anew, one entry per CDR3 protein. The repertoire holds more than 10,000 distinct CDR3 sequences, 44% seen once, with about 13% in the top ten. Findings of the study overall: Only post-vaccination samples contained a median roughly 86% of the reactive clones in convalescent patients.

This clonotype was seen a handful of times. Antigen unknown. The treatment is: roughly ten-day PBMC culture with coronavirus spike peptide pools or control peptides (ViraFEST assay). V was trimmed by 7 bases and J by 7 bases, leaving 13 bases between them. Germline V gene sequence: CDR1 MNHEY, CDR2 SVGEGT. This CDR3 spans 12 amino acids. This chain connects TRBV6-2 or TRBV6-3 to TRBJ2-5; D gene ambiguous. The sequencing input was CD4+ T cells from blood, cultured in vitro. The clonotype was recovered from a human donor who had recovered from COVID-19. The CDR3 reads CASKPPPGTQYF. DNA for the CDR3: TGTGCCAGCAAACCCCCTCCAGGGACCCAGTACTTC.